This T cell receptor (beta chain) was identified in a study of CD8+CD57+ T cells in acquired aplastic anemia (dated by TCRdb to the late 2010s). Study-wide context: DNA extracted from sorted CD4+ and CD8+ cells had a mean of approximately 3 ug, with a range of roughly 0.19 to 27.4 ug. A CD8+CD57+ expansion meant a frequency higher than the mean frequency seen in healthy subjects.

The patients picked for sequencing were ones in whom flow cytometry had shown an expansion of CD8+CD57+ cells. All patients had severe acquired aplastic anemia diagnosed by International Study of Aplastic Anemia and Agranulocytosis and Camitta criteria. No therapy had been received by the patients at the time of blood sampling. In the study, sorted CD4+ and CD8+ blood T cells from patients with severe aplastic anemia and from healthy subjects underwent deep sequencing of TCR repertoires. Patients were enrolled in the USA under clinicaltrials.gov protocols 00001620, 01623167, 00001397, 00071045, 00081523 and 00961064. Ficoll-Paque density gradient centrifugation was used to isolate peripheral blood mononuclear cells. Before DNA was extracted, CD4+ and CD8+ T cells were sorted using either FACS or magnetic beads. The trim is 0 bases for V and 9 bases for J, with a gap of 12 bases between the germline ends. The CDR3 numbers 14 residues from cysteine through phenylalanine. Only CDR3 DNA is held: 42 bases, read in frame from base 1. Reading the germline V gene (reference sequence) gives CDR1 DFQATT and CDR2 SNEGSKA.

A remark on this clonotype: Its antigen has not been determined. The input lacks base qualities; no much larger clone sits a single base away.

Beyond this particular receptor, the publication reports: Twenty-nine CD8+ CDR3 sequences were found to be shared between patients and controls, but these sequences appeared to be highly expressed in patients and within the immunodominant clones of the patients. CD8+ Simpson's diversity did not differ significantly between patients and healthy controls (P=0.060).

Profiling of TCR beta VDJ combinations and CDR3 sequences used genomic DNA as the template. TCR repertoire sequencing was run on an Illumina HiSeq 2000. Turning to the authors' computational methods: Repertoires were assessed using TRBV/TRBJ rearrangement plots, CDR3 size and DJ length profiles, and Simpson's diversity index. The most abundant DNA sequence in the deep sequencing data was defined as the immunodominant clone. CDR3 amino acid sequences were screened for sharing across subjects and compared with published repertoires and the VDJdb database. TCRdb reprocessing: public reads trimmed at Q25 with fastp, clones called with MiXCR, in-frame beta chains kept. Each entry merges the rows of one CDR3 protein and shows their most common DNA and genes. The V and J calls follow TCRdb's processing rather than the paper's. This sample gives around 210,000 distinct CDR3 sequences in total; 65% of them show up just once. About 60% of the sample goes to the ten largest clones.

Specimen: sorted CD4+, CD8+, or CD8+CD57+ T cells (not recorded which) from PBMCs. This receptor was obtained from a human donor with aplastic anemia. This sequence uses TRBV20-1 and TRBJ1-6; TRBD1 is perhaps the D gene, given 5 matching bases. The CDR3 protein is CSARDWRGSSPLHF. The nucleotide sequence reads TGCAGTGCTAGAGATTGGCGGGGCAGTTCACCCCTCCACTTT.